This is a list of T cell receptor beta chains from one sample in a study of neurological immune-mediated disorders. TCRdb redid the calling of the 5' RACE reads with MiXCR, one entry per CDR3 protein. Of some 87,000 distinct CDR3 sequences listed, roughly an eighth were seen once; the top ten hold approximately 5%. Sequenced: PBMCs. These receptors originate from a female donor with HTLV-1-associated myelopathy (HAM/TSP). Each CDR3 is given with its conserved first and last residue. The D gene is left open where the match is weak. The listing skips clone size in some rows; elsewhere it reads once, few, many or a size class.

>14|-|-|TRBV6-5|TRBJ2-7
TGTGCCAGCAGTAGGGACGGTTACTCCTACGAGCAGTACTTC
CASSRDGYSYEQYF
>13|TRBD1|-|TRBV11-2|TRBJ1-6
TGTGCCAGCAGCGCAGATTTCCGGGACAGGCAAAACTTT
CASSADFRDRQNF
>16|-|-|TRBV7-9|TRBJ2-2
TGTGCCAACAGCGCGATCGGGGGAATGATTTCCGGGGAGCTGTTTTTT
CANSAIGGMISGELFF
>13|-|many|TRBV13|TRBJ2-3
TGTGCCAGCAGCTTAGTCAGCACAGATACGCAGTATTTT
CASSLVSTDTQYF
>14|TRBD2|many|TRBV2|TRBJ2-3
TGTGCCAGCAGGGGGAGGGTGCAAGCAGATACGCAGTATTTT
CASRGRVQADTQYF
>17|TRBD1|many|TRBV5-1|TRBJ2-1
TGCGCCAGCAGCTACCAGACAGGGCCCACCCTTTACAATGAGCAGTTCTTC
CASSYQTGPTLYNEQFF
>15|-|few|TRBV6-2/TRBV6-3|TRBJ1-1
TGTGCCGCCCTTCCTGGGACCACGATGTCGGCTGAAGCTTTCTTT
CAALPGTTMSAEAFF
>13|-|many|TRBV12-3/TRBV12-4|TRBJ1-3
TGTGCCAGCAGGCACCTCGTGGGAAACACCATATATTTT
CASRHLVGNTIYF
>15|TRBD1|many|TRBV9|TRBJ2-5
TGTGCCAGCAGCGTCGGGACAGGGGGAAGAGGGGCCCAGTACTTC
CASSVGTGGRGAQYF
>14|-|-|TRBV5-1|TRBJ1-1
TGCGCCAGCAGCGTTATATCGGGCGGCACTGAAGCTTTCTTT
CASSVISGGTEAFF
>15|-|many|TRBV28|TRBJ1-5
TGTGCCAGCAGCCTCAGCAACTTTGCCAATCAGCCCCAGCATTTT
CASSLSNFANQPQHF
>16|TRBD1|many|TRBV27|TRBJ1-6
TGTGCCAGCAGTTTGGAAGGGACAGGGACCTCTTCACCCCTCCACTTT
CASSLEGTGTSSPLHF
>16|TRBD1|-|TRBV3-1|TRBJ1-5
TGTGCCAGCAGCCAATGGGGACAGGGGAATCATCAGCCCCAGCATTTT
CASSQWGQGNHQPQHF
>14|TRBD1|many|TRBV5-6|TRBJ2-7
TGTGCCAGCACCCCAAGGGGACAGGTCTACGAGCAGTACTTC
CASTPRGQVYEQYF
>17|TRBD1|many|TRBV20-1|TRBJ2-3
TGCAGTGCTAGAGCCCGTTGGACAGGGGGCGGGACAGATACGCAGTATTTT
CSARARWTGGGTDTQYF
>15|-|-|TRBV5-1|TRBJ2-3
TGCGCCAGCAGCTTGGCACAAACTATCACAGATACGCAGTATTTT
CASSLAQTITDTQYF
>17|-|-|TRBV5-1|TRBJ2-7
TGCGCCAGCAGGCCGTCCGGGCCTGGAGGCAACTCCTACGAGCAGTACTTC
CASRPSGPGGNSYEQYF
>14|TRBD2|-|TRBV16|TRBJ2-1
TGTGCCAGCAGCCTGAGTGGGACTAGCAATGAGCAGTTCTTC
CASSLSGTSNEQFF
>13|-|many|TRBV5-1|TRBJ2-7
TGCGCCAGCAGCTCCACCAGGGGTTACGAGCAGTACTTC
CASSSTRGYEQYF
>14|-|many|TRBV7-2|TRBJ2-7
TGTGCCAGCAGCCCTACGAGGGGAGCCTACGAGCAGTACTTC
CASSPTRGAYEQYF
>16|-|many|TRBV28|TRBJ2-2
TGTGCCAGCACGTCCACCGGGACCCGGAACACCGGGGAGCTGTTTTTT
CASTSTGTRNTGELFF
>16|TRBD2|many|TRBV12-5|TRBJ2-1
TGTGCTAGTGGACCGACTAGCGGACTGTTTGAGAATGAGCAGTTCTTC
CASGPTSGLFENEQFF
>14|-|many|TRBV3-1|TRBJ2-7
TGTGCCAGCGGGAGAGACCCTCCAATGTACGAGCAGTACTTC
CASGRDPPMYEQYF
>12|-|many|TRBV6-5|TRBJ2-7
TGTGCCAGCAGTGCTACTACCTACGAGCAGTACTTC
CASSATTYEQYF
>15|-|many|TRBV5-5|TRBJ1-1
TGTGCCAGCAGCTTGACCGGGGGTTTACGGTCTGAAGCTTTCTTT
CASSLTGGLRSEAFF
>16|TRBD2|many|TRBV7-8|TRBJ2-1
TGTGCCAGCAGCTCAGAGACTAGCCCCCCTACCTATGAGCAGTTCTTC
CASSSETSPPTYEQFF
>14|-|few|TRBV7-2|TRBJ2-1
TGTGCCAGCAGCTTAGGAAACCAGGGTTATGAGCAGTTCTTC
CASSLGNQGYEQFF
>12|-|many|TRBV7-9|TRBJ2-7
TGTGCCAGCAGCTTAGGTGTTGGAGAGCAGTACTTC
CASSLGVGEQYF
>15|-|many|TRBV18|TRBJ1-1
TGTGCCAGCTCACCACCTCAGCGAAGTAACACTGAAGCTTTCTTT
CASSPPQRSNTEAFF
>13|-|many|TRBV10-3|TRBJ2-5
TGTGCCATCAGTGGTCAGGGGAAAGAGACCCAGTACTTC
CAISGQGKETQYF
>14|-|many|TRBV4-1|TRBJ2-1
TGCGCCAGCAGCCAAGATTGGGCATACAATGAGCAGTTCTTC
CASSQDWAYNEQFF
>12|-|-|TRBV30|TRBJ1-3
TGTGCCTGGAGTCTCTCTGGAAACACCATATATTTT
CAWSLSGNTIYF
>13|TRBD1|many|TRBV5-1|TRBJ2-4
TGCGCCAGCAGCTTCGGCAGGGGGAGCATTCAGTACTTC
CASSFGRGSIQYF
>14|-|-|TRBV6-2/TRBV6-3|TRBJ1-6
TGTGCCAGCAGTTACGCCGGGGCCATCACCCCCCTCCACTTT
CASSYAGAITPLHF
>15|-|many|TRBV5-1|TRBJ2-7
TGCGCCAGCAGCTTGGGGGGAGTCAGCTCCTACGAGCAGTACTTC
CASSLGGVSSYEQYF
>16|-|many|TRBV11-2|TRBJ2-5
TGTGCCAGCAGCTTAGAGGTGGTGGCCTTCCAAGAGACCCAGTACTTC
CASSLEVVAFQETQYF
>14|-|-|TRBV7-2|TRBJ2-3
TGTGCCTGCAGCTTCGGGGGGCTCACAGATACGCAGTATTTT
CACSFGGLTDTQYF
>20|-|-|TRBV6-5|TRBJ2-3
TGTGCCAGCAGTTACTCGATTGGGGGGTGGCTAGCGCCCCCCCCGGATACGCAGTATTTT
CASSYSIGGWLAPPPDTQYF
>15|-|many|TRBV20-1|TRBJ2-7
TGCAGTGCTAGAGATATGGCGGGTGCTACCTACGAGCAGTACTTC
CSARDMAGATYEQYF
>14|-|many|TRBV5-1|TRBJ2-7
TGCGCCAGCAGCACAACCTGGCGTCCCTACGAGCAGTACTTC
CASSTTWRPYEQYF
>14|-|-|TRBV20-1|TRBJ2-1
TGCAGTGCTAGAGGGGATGGACGATACAATGAGCAGTTCTTC
CSARGDGRYNEQFF
>15|-|many|TRBV6-2/TRBV6-3|TRBJ2-7
TGTGCCAGCAGTTATCGGTCTGTTGGGCCCTACGAGCAGTACTTC
CASSYRSVGPYEQYF
>14|-|many|TRBV2|TRBJ2-2
TGTGCCAGCAGAATGGGTCACGGTGACGGGGAGCTGTTTTTT
CASRMGHGDGELFF
>12|-|many|TRBV28|TRBJ2-3
TGTGCCAGCAGTCCCACTAGTATCACGCAGTATTTT
CASSPTSITQYF
>16|TRBD1|many|TRBV15|TRBJ2-4
TGTGCCACCAGCGGCCGACAGGGTTGGTCCAAAAACATTCAGTACTTC
CATSGRQGWSKNIQYF
>14|-|many|TRBV5-1|TRBJ2-3
TGCGCCAGCAGTAAAGAGGGCCTCACAGATACGCAGTATTTT
CASSKEGLTDTQYF
>16|-|many|TRBV11-1|TRBJ2-1
TGTGCCAGCAGCGTCGCCTGGGGGGATTCCTACAATGAGCAGTTCTTC
CASSVAWGDSYNEQFF